Each of the 11 T cell receptor beta chains below was sequenced from the same sample in a study of blood T cell repertoires in COVID-19. Measured with immunoSEQ multiplex PCR; TCRdb has only the in-frame clones, and not every one. The table includes hundreds of thousands of clones, around 92% detected once. Input material: peripheral blood. The receptors come from a woman in her 30s with COVID-19, enrolled during active disease.

The table lists this clone with a count of one. The same CDR3 is also encoded by other DNA sequences in this sample. This rearrangement joins TRBV7-9 to TRBJ1-2; D gene unclear. V dropped 3 bases and J dropped 4 bases, with 9 bases sitting between them. In germline, CDR1 is SEHNR, CDR2 FQNEAQ (reference sequence). The length of the CDR3 is 13 residues. Here the CDR3 DNA reads TGTGCCAGCAGCTTGGTGGGAGGCTATGGCTACACCTTC. Translated, it gives CASSLVGGYGYTF.

The V call is TRBV27, the J call TRBJ2-3; D might be TRBD2 (5 bases). Between the trimmed V and J ends, which lost 6 bases and 1 base, there was a span of 11 bases. The CDR3 consists of 14 residues. CDR1 is MNHEY and CDR2 is SMNVEV in the germline V gene (reference sequence). The CDR3 here is CASRTLGGTDTQYF. The CDR3 nucleotides are TGTGCCAGCAGGACCCTCGGGGGCACAGATACGCAGTATTTT.

The chain combines TRBV21-1 with TRBJ2-3; TRBD2, as called in the table, went unchecked against the DNA. TRBV21-1 is assigned pseudogene status. The CDR3 is 20 residues long. CDR3 region: CASSNGTSGRDRTSTDTQYF. Written as DNA, the CDR3 is TGTGCCAGCAGCAATGGGACTAGCGGGAGGGACCGGACTAGCACAGATACGCAGTATTTT.

This rearrangement joins TRBV3-1 (or the pseudogene TRBV3-2) to TRBJ2-7, with 7 bases fitting TRBD1. CDR3 length: 15 residues. V lost 0 bases and J lost 4; bases outside the gene matches: 6. Germline V gene sequence: CDR1 LGHDT, CDR2 YNNKEL (reference sequence). CDR3 bases: TGTGCCAGCAGCCAAGACGAACAGGGGATTTACGAGCAGTACTTC. Encoded protein: CASSQDEQGIYEQYF.

The chain combines TRBV24-1 with TRBJ2-2; a weak D match, TRBD1 (6 bases). This CDR3 has 16 amino acids. Trimming took 3 bases from V and 4 from J, leaving 14 bases between them. Looked up from germline, CDR1 is KGHDR and CDR2 is SFDVKD. Here the CDR3 reads CATSDLLGAGTGELFF. The CDR3 DNA is TGTGCCACCAGTGATCTTCTGGGGGCAGGCACCGGGGAGCTGTTTTTT.

The J gene is TRBJ2-2, the V gene TRBV7-9; D not certain. The CDR3 consists of 14 residues. Germline-derived CDR1 and CDR2 are SEHNR and FQNEAQ (reference sequence). Trimming took off 5 bases at V and 6 bases at J, with 13 bases between the two ends. The DNA of the CDR3 is TGTGCCAGCAGCCCGGGTCACCGAGCCGGGGAGCTGTTTTTT. Protein product: CASSPGHRAGELFF.

Details on this clone: A read error may produce the germline difference seen at one junction end. This rearrangement joins TRBV5-6 to TRBJ1-1; the match to TRBD1 covers 9 bases. CDR1 SGHDT and CDR2 YYEEEE come from the germline V gene. The CDR3 consists of 14 residues. CDR3 sequence (DNA): TGTGCCAGCACCTTGGGACAGGGGAACACTGAAGCTTTCTTT. Its protein product is CASTLGQGNTEAFF.

The chain has TRBV4-1 and TRBJ1-1, with D unresolved. The CDR3 is 18 amino acids. Germline loops: CDR1 MGHRA, CDR2 YSYEKL. Trimming cost V 4 bases and J 5 bases, with 26 bases left between them. The CDR3 spells CASSPGISLGGGRTEAFF. CDR3 DNA sequence: TGCGCCAGCAGCCCCGGGATTAGCTTAGGCGGAGGGAGAACTGAAGCTTTCTTT.

The chain couples TRBV21-1 to TRBJ1-2. TRBV21-1 is designated a pseudogene. This CDR3 spans 15 amino acids. CDR3 region: CASSKEADANYGYTF. The CDR3 bases are TGTGCCAGCAGCAAAGAAGCGGACGCTAACTATGGCTACACCTTC.

A remark on this clone: This same CDR3 is encoded by further DNA sequences in the sample. The chain recombines TRBV7-2 with TRBJ1-1; D uncertain. Looked up from germline, CDR1 is SGHTA and CDR2 is FQGNSA. V lost 1 base and J lost 2, with 8 bases in between. CDR3 length: 14 amino acids. This CDR3 reads CASSLVSQNTEAFF. In nucleotides, the CDR3 is TGTGCCAGCAGCTTAGTGTCACAAAACACTGAAGCTTTCTTT.

The rearrangement links TRBV10-2 to TRBJ1-3, with 9 positions matching TRBD1. The germline V gene encodes CDR1 WSHSY and CDR2 SAAADI. This CDR3 has 20 residues. V dropped 3 bases and J dropped 2; count of bases not matched to a gene: 17. The CDR3 bases are TGCGCCAGCAGTGACGACCCGGGACAGGGAGTTTGGGAGGCTGGAAACACCATATATTTT. Its protein is CASSDDPGQGVWEAGNTIYF.